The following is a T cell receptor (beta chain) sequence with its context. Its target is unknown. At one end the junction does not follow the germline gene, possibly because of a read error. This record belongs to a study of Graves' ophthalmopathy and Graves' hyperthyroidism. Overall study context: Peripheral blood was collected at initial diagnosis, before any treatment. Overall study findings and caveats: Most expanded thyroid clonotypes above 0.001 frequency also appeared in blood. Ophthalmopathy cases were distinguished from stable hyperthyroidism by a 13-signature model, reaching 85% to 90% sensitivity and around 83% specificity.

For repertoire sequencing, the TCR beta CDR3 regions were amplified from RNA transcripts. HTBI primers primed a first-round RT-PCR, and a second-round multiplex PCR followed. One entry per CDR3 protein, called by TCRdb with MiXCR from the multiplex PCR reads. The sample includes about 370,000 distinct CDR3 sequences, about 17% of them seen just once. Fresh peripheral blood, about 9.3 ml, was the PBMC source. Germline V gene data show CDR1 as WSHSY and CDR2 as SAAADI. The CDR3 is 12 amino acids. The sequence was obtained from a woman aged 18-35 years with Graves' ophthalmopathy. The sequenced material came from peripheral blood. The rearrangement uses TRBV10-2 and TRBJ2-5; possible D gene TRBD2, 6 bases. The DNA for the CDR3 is TGTGCCACCGAGGTTGGCGGGGCCGCCCAGTACTTC. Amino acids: CATEVGGAAQYF.